The clone carrying this T cell receptor (beta chain) was recorded many times. The target antigen is unknown. This specimen belongs to a study of T cells after yellow fever vaccination. Overall study context: Fractions containing few cells were prepared with SMART-Seq v4 Ultra Low Input. General observations from the study: Subsequent to the booster, the majority of primary-vaccination clones reappeared (96% CD4, 85% to 90% CD8). Overlap between CD4 and CD8 compartments was detected for a small share of clonotypes.

V lost 0 bases, J lost 0 bases, and 6 bases lay in between. The CDR3 runs to 15 residues. Germline V gene data show CDR1 as SGHRS and CDR2 as YFSETQ. TCRdb analysed the 5' RACE reads with MiXCR anew, one entry per CDR3 protein. The repertoire holds about 300,000 distinct CDR3 sequences, with 7.5% to 9.5% as singletons. This chain connects TRBV5-1 to TRBJ2-2; D is undetermined. Here the sequenced sample was CD4+ T cells sorted from PBMCs, taken 5 days after the yellow fever booster vaccination. This receptor was taken from a man aged 18-30 years who received the YFV17D yellow fever vaccine. The CDR3 protein is CASSLGTANTGELFF. The CDR3 bases are TGCGCCAGCAGCTTGGGGACGGCGAACACCGGGGAGCTGTTTTTT. Complete variable domain (other parts from reference TRBV5-1 and TRBJ2-2): KAGVTQTPRYLIKTRGQQVTLSCSPISGHRSVSWYQQTPGQGLQFLFEYFSETQRNKGNFPGRFSGRQFSNSRSEMNVSTLELGDSALYLCASSLGTANTGELFFGEGSRLTVL.